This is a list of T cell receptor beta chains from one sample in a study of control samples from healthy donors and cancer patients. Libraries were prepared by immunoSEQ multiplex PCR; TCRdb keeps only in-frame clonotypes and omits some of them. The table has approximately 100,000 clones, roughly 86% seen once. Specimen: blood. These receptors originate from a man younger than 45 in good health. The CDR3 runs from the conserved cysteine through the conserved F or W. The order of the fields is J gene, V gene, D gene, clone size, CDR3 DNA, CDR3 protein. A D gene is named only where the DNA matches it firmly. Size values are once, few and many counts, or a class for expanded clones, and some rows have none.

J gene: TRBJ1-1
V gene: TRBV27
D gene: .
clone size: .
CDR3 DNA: TGTGCCAGCAGTTGGCGGGAATACACTGAAGCTTTCTTT
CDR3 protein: CASSWREYTEAFF

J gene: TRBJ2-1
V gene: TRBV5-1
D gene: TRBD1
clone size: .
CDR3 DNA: TGCGCCAGCAGCCCCGGGACAGGGCCTGATGAGCAGTTCTTC
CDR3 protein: CASSPGTGPDEQFF

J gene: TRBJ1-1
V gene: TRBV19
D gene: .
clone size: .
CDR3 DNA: TGTGCCAGTAGTATAGATCAGGCCCCGGGGTACACTGAAGCTTTCTTT
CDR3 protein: CASSIDQAPGYTEAFF

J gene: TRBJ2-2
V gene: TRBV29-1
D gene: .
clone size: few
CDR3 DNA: TGCAGCGTTGAAGCCACCGGGGAGCTGTTTTTT
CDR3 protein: CSVEATGELFF

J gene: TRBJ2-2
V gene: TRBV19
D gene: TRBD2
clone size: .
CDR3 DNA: TGTGCCAGTAGTATTGGGACCGGGGGGACCGGGGAGCTGTTTTTT
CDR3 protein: CASSIGTGGTGELFF

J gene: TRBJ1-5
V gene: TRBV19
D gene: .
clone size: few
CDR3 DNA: TGTGCCAGTGGGGGGCGGCTGTATCAGCCCCAGCATTTT
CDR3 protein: CASGGRLYQPQHF

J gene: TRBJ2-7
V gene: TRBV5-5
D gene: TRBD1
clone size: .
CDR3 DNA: TGTGCCAGCAGCCAGGGGACAGGGGTCTACGAGCAGTACTTC
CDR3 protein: CASSQGTGVYEQYF

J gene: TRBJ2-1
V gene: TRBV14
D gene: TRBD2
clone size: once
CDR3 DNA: TGTGCCAGCAGCCCGCTACCGGGACTAGCGGGGGGGGACTCCTACAATGAGCAGTTCTTC
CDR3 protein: CASSPLPGLAGGDSYNEQFF

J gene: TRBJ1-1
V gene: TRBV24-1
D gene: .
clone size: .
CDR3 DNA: TGTGCCACCAGACACAGGGATAGGGACACTGAAGCTTTCTTT
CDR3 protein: CATRHRDRDTEAFF

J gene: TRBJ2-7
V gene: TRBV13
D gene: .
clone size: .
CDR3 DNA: TGTGCCAGCAGCTCCTCCTACGAGCAGTACTTC
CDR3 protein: CASSSSYEQYF

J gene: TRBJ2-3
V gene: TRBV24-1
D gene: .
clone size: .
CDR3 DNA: TGTGCCACCAGTGATATGGGACACACCGGATCCTTCACAGATACGCAGTATTTT
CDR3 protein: CATSDMGHTGSFTDTQYF

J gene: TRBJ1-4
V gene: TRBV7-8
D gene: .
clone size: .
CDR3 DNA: TGTGCCAGCAGCTTCACCAGGGGACCTGAAAAACTGTTTTTT
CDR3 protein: CASSFTRGPEKLFF

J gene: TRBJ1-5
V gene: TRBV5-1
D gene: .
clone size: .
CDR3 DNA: TGCGCCAGCAGCTTGGAGCCGACCGGTAGCAATCAGCCCCAGCATTTT
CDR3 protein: CASSLEPTGSNQPQHF

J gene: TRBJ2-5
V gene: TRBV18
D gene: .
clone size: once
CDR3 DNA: TGTGCCAGCTCCGCCGGGACACAAGGGACCCAGTACTTC
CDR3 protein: CASSAGTQGTQYF

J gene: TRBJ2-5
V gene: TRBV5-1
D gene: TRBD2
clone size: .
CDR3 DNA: TGCGCCAGCAGCTTGGTCGGACTAGTCCAAGAGACCCAGTACTTC
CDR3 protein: CASSLVGLVQETQYF

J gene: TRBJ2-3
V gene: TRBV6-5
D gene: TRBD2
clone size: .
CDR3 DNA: TGTGCCAGCAGTTACTCGGCGGGGGGGCCAGATACGCAGTATTTT
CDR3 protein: CASSYSAGGPDTQYF

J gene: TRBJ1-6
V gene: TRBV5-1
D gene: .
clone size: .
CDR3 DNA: TGCGCCAGCAGCTTGGACTCCCCTTATAATTCACCCCTCCACTTT
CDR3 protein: CASSLDSPYNSPLHF

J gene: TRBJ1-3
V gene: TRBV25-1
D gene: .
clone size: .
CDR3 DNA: TGTGCCAGCAGTGAACACAAGGGAAACACCATATATTTT
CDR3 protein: CASSEHKGNTIYF

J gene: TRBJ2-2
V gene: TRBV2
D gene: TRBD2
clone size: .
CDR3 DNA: TGTGCCAGCACTGGGAGCGGGGGGTCCACCGGGGAGCTGTTTTTT
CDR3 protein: CASTGSGGSTGELFF

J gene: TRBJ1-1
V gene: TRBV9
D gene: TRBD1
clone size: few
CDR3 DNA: TGTGCCAGCAGCCCCCAGGGACAGATTAGATCCGTGGACACTGAAGCTTTCTTT
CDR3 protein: CASSPQGQIRSVDTEAFF

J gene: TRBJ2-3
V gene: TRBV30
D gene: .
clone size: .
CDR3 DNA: TGTGCCTGGAGTGTTGCCAGCAGGGATACGCAGTATTTT
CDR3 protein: CAWSVASRDTQYF

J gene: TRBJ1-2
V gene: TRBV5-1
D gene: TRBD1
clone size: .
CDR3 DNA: TGCGCCAGCAGCGTGACAGGGGGCGTTGGCTACACCTTC
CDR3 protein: CASSVTGGVGYTF

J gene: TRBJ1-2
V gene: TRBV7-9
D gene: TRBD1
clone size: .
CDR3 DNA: TGTGCCAGCAGACGGACAGGGGATGGCTACACCTTC
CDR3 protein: CASRRTGDGYTF

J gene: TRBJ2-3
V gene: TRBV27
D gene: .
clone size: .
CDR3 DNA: TGTGCCAGCAGTTCATGGACCAGCACGGATACGCAGTATTTT
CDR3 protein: CASSSWTSTDTQYF

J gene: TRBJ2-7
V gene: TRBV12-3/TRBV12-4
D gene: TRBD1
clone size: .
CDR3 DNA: TGTGCCAGCAGTTTCGACAGGGTGACCGAGCAGTACTTC
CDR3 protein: CASSFDRVTEQYF

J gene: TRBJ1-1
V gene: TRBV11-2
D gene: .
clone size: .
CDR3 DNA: TGTGCCAGCAGCTTAAGCAACGGGCCTGAAGCTTTCTTT
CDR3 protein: CASSLSNGPEAFF

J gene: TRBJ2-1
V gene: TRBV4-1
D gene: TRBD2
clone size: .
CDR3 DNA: TGCGCCAGCACCAGACTAGCGGGGGGGGTCAATGAGCAGTTCTTC
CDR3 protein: CASTRLAGGVNEQFF